A selection of T cell receptor beta chains follows, all from one sample in a study of early T cells in non-severe SARS-CoV-2 infection. TCRdb itself ran the 5' RACE reads through MiXCR, one entry per CDR3 protein. The sample yields some 55,000 distinct CDR3 sequences, around 12% seen once. Sequences were obtained from whole blood. These receptors all stem from an adult who was a healthcare worker with PCR-confirmed SARS-CoV-2 infection or an uninfected control (not recorded which). Each CDR3 is given with its conserved first and last residue. The D gene is left open where the match is weak. The listing skips clone size in some rows; elsewhere it reads once, few, many or a size class.

D: -
J: TRBJ1-2
size: -
V: TRBV11-3
CDR3: CASSLADPQGCSYGYTF
DNA: TGTGCCAGCAGCTTAGCCGACCCCCAGGGTTGCAGTTATGGCTACACCTTC

D: -
J: TRBJ2-6
size: many
V: TRBV7-6
CDR3: CASSLVISGANVLTF
DNA: TGTGCCAGCAGCCTTGTTATCTCTGGGGCCAACGTCCTGACTTTC

D: TRBD2
J: TRBJ2-1
size: once
V: TRBV7-3
CDR3: CASSLTSGGDEELF
DNA: TGTGCCAGCAGCTTAACTAGCGGGGGTGATGAGGAGTTATTC

D: -
J: TRBJ1-4
size: many
V: TRBV6-6
CDR3: CASSNRAGNEKLFF
DNA: TGTGCCAGCAGTAACAGGGCGGGGAATGAAAAACTGTTTTTT

D: -
J: TRBJ2-5
size: few
V: TRBV11-2
CDR3: CASSPVGLGRTIQETQYF
DNA: TGTGCCAGCAGCCCCGTCGGCCTTGGCAGGACCATCCAAGAGACCCAGTACTTC

D: -
J: TRBJ2-1
size: few
V: TRBV12-3/TRBV12-4
CDR3: CASSLLAGARRDEQFF
DNA: TGTGCCAGCAGTTTATTGGCGGGGGCCCGTAGAGATGAGCAGTTCTTC

D: -
J: TRBJ2-1
size: many
V: TRBV5-1
CDR3: CASSLAVYNEQFF
DNA: TGCGCCAGCAGCTTGGCCGTCTACAATGAGCAGTTCTTC

D: -
J: TRBJ2-2
size: many
V: TRBV11-2
CDR3: CASSLGAAPTGELFF
DNA: TGTGCCAGCAGCTTAGGCGCAGCGCCCACCGGGGAGCTGTTTTTT

D: -
J: TRBJ1-2
size: many
V: TRBV7-9
CDR3: CASSAAAGHVYGYTF
DNA: TGTGCCAGCAGCGCCGCTGCGGGACACGTCTATGGCTACACCTTC

D: TRBD2
J: TRBJ2-2
size: many
V: TRBV7-6
CDR3: CASSSRLAGDTGELFF
DNA: TGTGCCAGCAGCTCCCGACTAGCGGGAGACACCGGGGAGCTGTTTTTT

D: -
J: TRBJ1-2
size: many
V: TRBV2
CDR3: CASSAGGYGYTF
DNA: TGTGCCAGCAGTGCCGGGGGCTATGGCTACACCTTC

D: -
J: TRBJ1-5
size: -
V: TRBV30
CDR3: CAWSVSRGNGFSNQPQHF
DNA: TGTGCCTGGAGTGTAAGCAGGGGAAACGGTTTTAGCAATCAGCCCCAGCATTTT

D: -
J: TRBJ1-2
size: many
V: TRBV6-5
CDR3: CASSLEGYGYTF
DNA: TGTGCCAGCAGTTTGGAGGGCTATGGCTACACCTTC

D: -
J: TRBJ2-7
size: -
V: TRBV12-3/TRBV12-4
CDR3: CASRTSETSSYEQYF
DNA: TGTGCCAGCAGAACTTCCGAGACTTCGTCCTACGAGCAGTACTTC

D: TRBD2
J: TRBJ2-3
size: many
V: TRBV2
CDR3: CASSVSGGTDTQYF
DNA: TGTGCCAGCAGTGTCAGCGGGGGCACAGATACGCAGTATTTT

D: -
J: TRBJ2-2
size: many
V: TRBV10-1
CDR3: CASSHMVAGELFF
DNA: TGCGCCAGCAGCCACATGGTAGCCGGGGAGCTGTTTTTT

D: TRBD1
J: TRBJ2-2
size: many
V: TRBV7-6
CDR3: CASTPRGTGNTGELFF
DNA: TGTGCCAGCACCCCCAGGGGGACAGGGAACACCGGGGAGCTGTTTTTT

D: TRBD2
J: TRBJ2-3
size: -
V: TRBV7-3
CDR3: CASSPRGEYTDTQYF
DNA: TGTGCCAGCAGCCCCCGGGGGGAGTATACAGATACGCAGTATTTT

D: -
J: TRBJ1-5
size: -
V: TRBV12-3/TRBV12-4
CDR3: CASRRDIQPQHF
DNA: TGTGCCAGCAGACGAGACATTCAGCCCCAGCATTTT

D: -
J: TRBJ2-7
size: -
V: TRBV20-1
CDR3: CSARPGNTYEQYF
DNA: TGCAGTGCTCGCCCGGGAAATACCTACGAGCAGTACTTC

D: -
J: TRBJ2-7
size: -
V: TRBV4-1
CDR3: CASSQDEQDLYEQYF
DNA: TGCGCCAGCAGCCAAGATGAACAGGACCTTTACGAGCAGTACTTC

D: -
J: TRBJ2-7
size: many
V: TRBV7-9
CDR3: CASGPGSYEQYF
DNA: TGTGCCAGCGGGCCAGGGTCCTACGAGCAGTACTTC

D: TRBD1
J: TRBJ1-2
size: -
V: TRBV2
CDR3: CASSQQGEVYGYTF
DNA: TGTGCCAGCAGTCAACAGGGGGAGGTCTATGGCTACACCTTC

D: -
J: TRBJ2-6
size: -
V: TRBV19
CDR3: CASYAGAGANVLTF
DNA: TGTGCCAGTTATGCGGGTGCTGGGGCCAACGTCCTGACTTTC

D: -
J: TRBJ2-7
size: few
V: TRBV14
CDR3: CASSLGPAKYF
DNA: TGTGCCAGCAGCCTGGGACCCGCAAAGTACTTC

D: TRBD1
J: TRBJ2-5
size: many
V: TRBV5-4
CDR3: CASSSRQGAKTQYF
DNA: TGTGCCAGCAGCTCTAGACAGGGGGCGAAGACCCAGTACTTC

D: -
J: TRBJ2-5
size: many
V: TRBV7-6
CDR3: CASSLHLGPTSTQYF
DNA: TGTGCCAGCAGCCTGCACCTGGGTCCGACCTCCACCCAGTACTTC

D: -
J: TRBJ2-2
size: -
V: TRBV30
CDR3: CAWSVPPVGELFF
DNA: TGTGCCTGGAGTGTACCCCCTGTCGGGGAGCTGTTTTTT

D: -
J: TRBJ2-3
size: -
V: TRBV7-6
CDR3: CASSLVPQEFGTDTQYF
DNA: TGTGCCAGCAGCTTAGTGCCCCAGGAGTTTGGCACAGATACGCAGTATTTT

D: -
J: TRBJ2-3
size: many
V: TRBV7-2
CDR3: CASSLNLHADTQYF
DNA: TGTGCCAGCAGCTTAAACTTACACGCAGATACGCAGTATTTT

D: -
J: TRBJ2-1
size: few
V: TRBV27
CDR3: CASSLGAVEQFF
DNA: TGTGCCAGCAGTTTAGGGGCAGTTGAGCAGTTCTTC

D: -
J: TRBJ2-2
size: many
V: TRBV6-6
CDR3: CASSYPAQGNTGELFF
DNA: TGTGCCAGCAGTTACCCGGCGCAGGGAAACACCGGGGAGCTGTTTTTT

D: TRBD2
J: TRBJ2-5
size: few
V: TRBV9
CDR3: CASSVGSGGLQETQYF
DNA: TGTGCCAGCAGCGTAGGTAGCGGGGGCCTCCAAGAGACCCAGTACTTC

D: -
J: TRBJ2-1
size: few
V: TRBV12-3/TRBV12-4
CDR3: CASSPGTLSYNEQFF
DNA: TGTGCCAGCAGTCCCGGGACACTCTCCTACAATGAGCAGTTCTTC

D: -
J: TRBJ1-2
size: many
V: TRBV6-2/TRBV6-3
CDR3: CASSYSRSPLELYGYTF
DNA: TGTGCCAGCAGTTACTCGAGAAGTCCCCTAGAACTCTATGGCTACACCTTC

D: -
J: TRBJ2-5
size: many
V: TRBV9
CDR3: CASSATQETQYF
DNA: TGTGCCAGCAGCGCCACCCAAGAGACCCAGTACTTC

D: TRBD1
J: TRBJ2-2
size: many
V: TRBV12-3/TRBV12-4
CDR3: CASSSTGGHGELFF
DNA: TGTGCCAGCAGTTCTACAGGGGGCCACGGGGAGCTGTTTTTT

D: TRBD1
J: TRBJ2-2
size: few
V: TRBV20-1
CDR3: CSARGDRRNTGELFF
DNA: TGCAGTGCTAGAGGGGACAGGCGGAACACCGGGGAGCTGTTTTTT

D: TRBD2
J: TRBJ2-1
size: many
V: TRBV24-1
CDR3: CATSDPGTSGGTQYNEQFF
DNA: TGTGCCACCAGTGATCCGGGCACTAGCGGGGGAACGCAGTACAATGAGCAGTTCTTC

D: -
J: TRBJ2-2
size: -
V: TRBV7-3
CDR3: CASSLRGAPTGELFF
DNA: TGTGCCAGCAGCTTAAGAGGGGCGCCCACCGGGGAGCTGTTTTTT

D: -
J: TRBJ2-1
size: few
V: TRBV5-5
CDR3: CASSSPSYNEQFF
DNA: TGTGCCAGCAGCTCCCCCAGCTACAATGAGCAGTTCTTC

D: -
J: TRBJ1-4
size: many
V: TRBV3-1
CDR3: CASSQVAGATNEKLFF
DNA: TGTGCCAGCAGCCAAGTCGCAGGGGCAACTAATGAAAAACTGTTTTTT

D: TRBD2
J: TRBJ2-3
size: many
V: TRBV12-3/TRBV12-4
CDR3: CASSSHLAGGGIGRDTQYF
DNA: TGTGCCAGCAGTTCCCATCTCGCCGGCGGGGGTATCGGGCGAGATACGCAGTATTTT

D: -
J: TRBJ2-7
size: many
V: TRBV5-1
CDR3: CASSFNYEQYF
DNA: TGCGCCAGCAGCTTCAACTACGAGCAGTACTTC

D: -
J: TRBJ2-7
size: many
V: TRBV12-3/TRBV12-4
CDR3: CASSPFGGGPYEQYF
DNA: TGTGCCAGCAGTCCGTTCGGAGGGGGGCCCTACGAGCAGTACTTC

D: TRBD1
J: TRBJ1-1
size: many
V: TRBV27
CDR3: CASSPGTGPNTEAFF
DNA: TGTGCCAGCAGTCCGGGGACAGGGCCGAACACTGAAGCTTTCTTT

D: TRBD2
J: TRBJ2-7
size: many
V: TRBV5-6
CDR3: CASSARLAVSLYEQYF
DNA: TGTGCCAGCAGCGCTCGACTAGCGGTATCTCTCTACGAGCAGTACTTC

D: -
J: TRBJ2-5
size: many
V: TRBV19
CDR3: CATGISQETQYF
DNA: TGTGCCACTGGGATATCCCAAGAGACCCAGTACTTC

D: TRBD1
J: TRBJ1-1
size: -
V: TRBV2
CDR3: CASSEGRAGGLGTEAFF
DNA: TGTGCCAGCAGTGAAGGGCGTGCAGGGGGATTGGGCACTGAAGCTTTCTTT